These 24 T cell receptor beta chains share one sample of origin, sequenced in a study of T cell repertoires in cytomegalovirus infection. Via MiXCR, TCRdb re-called the reads, giving one row per CDR3 protein. This table holds roughly 180,000 distinct CDR3 sequences, 28% found once. Specimen: PBMCs. Receptor source: a human donor in good health (CMV status not recorded). Some clones in this sample may be carry-over from other donors' samples.

The chain uses TRBV18 and TRBJ1-2; D is unclear. The CDR3 runs to 14 residues. V gave up 4 bases and J gave up 3 bases, with 12 bases separating them. CDR1 KGHSH and CDR2 LQKENI come from the germline V gene. The CDR3 region is CASSLETGDYGYTF. The CDR3 DNA follows: TGTGCCAGCTCACTCGAGACCGGTGACTATGGCTACACCTTC.

This clonotype was detected only a few times. The chain has TRBV11-2 and TRBJ2-5; a possible D gene is TRBD2 (5 bases). This CDR3 spans 15 amino acids. Germline assignment: CDR1 SGHAT and CDR2 FQNNGV. V gave up 5 bases and J gave up 5 bases, with 18 bases separating them. The CDR3: CASSSLTGSGETQYF. In DNA form, the CDR3 reads TGTGCCAGCAGCAGCCTCACGGGGTCGGGCGAGACCCAGTACTTC.

This clonotype was found a few times. The rearrangement joins TRBV5-5 to TRBJ2-7, with D possibly called TRBD1 or TRBD2 (5 bases each). V dropped 1 base and J dropped 8 bases, with 19 bases sitting between them. The CDR3 runs 15 residues. Germline CDR1 SGHKS, CDR2 YYEKEE (reference sequence). For the CDR3, the DNA is TGTGCCAGCAGCTTGCGAACTGGGACCGGCGCTCAGCAGTACTTC. It yields the protein CASSLRTGTGAQQYF.

This clonotype was counted only a few times. This sequence joins TRBV7-3 and TRBJ2-7, with D possibly TRBD2 on 5 matching bases. V was shortened by 2 bases and J by 5 bases, with 10 bases between the two germline ends. CDR3 length: 13 residues. The germline gives CDR1 SGHTA, CDR2 FQGTGA. The DNA of the CDR3 is TGTGCCAGCAGCTTAGAGGGCTCGGACGAGCAGTACTTC. It is translated as CASSLEGSDEQYF.

The rearrangement uses TRBV7-2 and TRBJ2-5, with 8 bases identical to TRBD2. The CDR3 extends over 16 amino acids. The junction had 8 bases not matched to a gene; V was cut back by 3 bases and J by 2 bases. Looked up from germline, CDR1 is SGHTA and CDR2 is FQGNSA. In DNA, the CDR3 is TGTGCCAGCAGCTTGACTGGTCGGGGGGGACAAGAGACCCAGTACTTC. This translates into CASSLTGRGGQETQYF.

This clonotype was picked up a small number of times. This chain uses TRBV6-2 or TRBV6-3 with TRBJ2-7; TRBD1 agrees at 8 bases. V lost 5 bases, J lost 2 bases, and 8 bases stayed unmatched. Germline-derived CDR1 and CDR2 are MNHEY and SVGEGT. The CDR3 runs 15 residues. CDR3 loop: CASSPRQGRAYEQYF. The CDR3 DNA reads TGTGCCAGCAGTCCGAGACAGGGGCGCGCCTACGAGCAGTACTTC.

The chain carries TRBV20-1 and TRBJ1-5; D uncertain. The CDR3 is made up of 13 amino acids. Germline V lookup: CDR1 DFQATT, CDR2 SNEGSKA (reference sequence). The V end lost 0 bases, the J end lost 5 bases, and 8 bases lay between the germline ends. DNA of the CDR3: TGCAGTGCTAGAGAAACAGACCATCAGCCCCAGCATTTT. Its translation is CSARETDHQPQHF.

V usage is TRBV29-1 and J usage is TRBJ2-1; the D gene is possibly TRBD1 (6 bases). Trimming removed 6 bases at V and 3 bases at J, with 12 bases between. Looked up from germline, CDR1 is SQVTM and CDR2 is ANQGSEA. This CDR3 spans 13 amino acids. As DNA, the CDR3 is TGCAGCGTCCCCGGGACACTCTACAATGAGCAGTTCTTC. Translated, it gives CSVPGTLYNEQFF.

The chain uses TRBV9 and TRBJ1-1, with TRBD1 as a possible D gene (5 bases). Per germline, CDR1 SGDLS and CDR2 YYNGEE. Trimming removed 2 bases from V and 2 bases from J, with 13 bases in between. The CDR3 has 15 amino acids. CDR3 region: CASSVRTTGNTEAFF. Written as DNA, the CDR3 is TGTGCCAGCAGCGTGCGGACAACTGGCAACACTGAAGCTTTCTTT.

Only a few counts were recorded for this clonotype. The chain combines TRBV18 with TRBJ2-7; 9 nucleotides line up with TRBD2. CDR1 and CDR2 from the germline V gene are KGHSH and LQKENI. This CDR3 contains 14 residues. The V segment lost 5 bases and the J segment 5 bases; nucleotides outside the gene matches: 7. This CDR3 is CASSSGTSQNEQYF. The CDR3 DNA reads TGTGCCAGCTCATCCGGGACTAGCCAGAACGAGCAGTACTTC.

The genes are TRBV5-1 and TRBJ2-5; 7 bases are shared with TRBD2. From germline, CDR1 is SGHRS and CDR2 YFSETQ. The V and J ends lost 3 bases and 0 bases, in that order; junction bases with no gene match: 8. The CDR3 loop spans 16 amino acids. CDR3 region: CASSWGGSGHQETQYF. The CDR3 DNA reads TGCGCCAGCAGCTGGGGGGGAAGCGGCCACCAAGAGACCCAGTACTTC. Based on the CDR3 plus reference TRBV5-1 and TRBJ2-5, the full variable domain is KAGVTQTPRYLIKTRGQQVTLSCSPISGHRSVSWYQQTPGQGLQFLFEYFSETQRNKGNFPGRFSGRQFSNSRSEMNVSTLELGDSALYLCASSWGGSGHQETQYFGPGTRLLVL.

This clonotype was counted a few times. This sequence joins TRBV6-2 or TRBV6-3 and TRBJ1-2; D is possibly TRBD1 (6 bases). This CDR3 is built from 12 residues. Between the trimmed V and J ends, which lost 5 bases and 3 bases, there was a span of 7 bases. Germline V gene sequence: CDR1 MNHEY, CDR2 SVGEGT. This chain's CDR3 is CASSRQDYGYTF. CDR3 DNA sequence: TGTGCCAGCAGTCGACAGGACTATGGCTACACCTTC.

The genes are TRBV5-1 and TRBJ1-1, with D tentatively TRBD1 (5 bases). Germline CDR1 is SGHRS and CDR2 is YFSETQ. This CDR3 contains 14 residues. V lost 4 bases to trimming and J lost 1 base, with 11 bases between them. This CDR3 reads CASSRLTANTEAFF. The CDR3 bases are TGCGCCAGCAGCCGCTTGACAGCGAACACTGAAGCTTTCTTT.

This clonotype has only a few counts. The rearrangement joins TRBV7-6 to TRBJ2-1, with a possible D match to TRBD1 (5 bases). V lost 5 bases and J 6 bases, leaving 14 bases between the germline ends. Germline CDR1 reads SGHVS; CDR2 reads FNYEAQ. The CDR3 covers 14 residues. The CDR3 coding sequence is TGTGCCAGCAGCCCCCTCGGGCAGGGCAATGAGCAGTTCTTC. It translates to CASSPLGQGNEQFF.

This clonotype was observed a few times. The chain has TRBV15 and TRBJ1-2, with 8 nucleotides matching TRBD1. Germline loops: CDR1 LNHNV, CDR2 YYDKDF (reference sequence). The CDR3 is 16 residues long. V shed 0 bases, J shed 8 bases, and the junction held 11 bases outside the gene matches. This chain's CDR3 is CATSRELGQGLTGYTF. The CDR3 DNA follows: TGTGCCACCAGCAGAGAACTAGGACAGGGCTTAACCGGCTACACCTTC.

Relative to its sample, this clonotype is medium-sized. This chain links TRBV7-9 with TRBJ1-4; TRBD1 matches at 8 bases. J lost 5 bases, V lost 5 bases, and 10 bases had no gene match. The CDR3 spans 16 residues. Germline CDR1 is SEHNR and CDR2 is FQNEAQ (reference sequence). CDR3 DNA: TGTGCCAGCAGCGACCGCGGACAGGGTTCCAATGAAAAACTGTTTTTT. It yields the protein CASSDRGQGSNEKLFF.

The chain links TRBV18 to TRBJ2-1, with 10 bases aligning to TRBD2. Germline loops: CDR1 KGHSH, CDR2 LQKENI. The V segment lost 1 base and the J segment 4 bases; nucleotides outside the gene matches: 4. CDR3 length: 16 residues. CDR3 sequence: CASSPRERGGYNEQFF. CDR3 bases: TGTGCCAGCTCACCACGTGAGCGGGGGGGTTACAATGAGCAGTTCTTC.

This clonotype was seen a handful of times. The J gene is TRBJ2-7, the V gene TRBV7-9; D call uncertain. Trimming removed 11 bases at V and 2 bases at J, with 13 bases between. Germline values: CDR1 SEHNR, CDR2 FQNEAQ (reference sequence). This CDR3 region has 12 residues. The CDR3 DNA follows: TGTGCCGCGGCTAACCAGACCTACGAGCAGTACTTC. Translated: CAAANQTYEQYF.

The V and J genes are TRBV2 and TRBJ2-5; D ambiguous. The CDR3 contains 13 residues. The germline gives CDR1 SNHLY, CDR2 FYNNEI. The V end lost 4 bases, the J end lost 0 bases, and 6 bases lay between the germline ends. CDR3 sequence (DNA): TGTGCCAGCAGTGTCAGTAACCAAGAGACCCAGTACTTC. As protein: CASSVSNQETQYF.

This sequence joins TRBV12-3 or TRBV12-4 and TRBJ2-5, with TRBD2 matching 12 bases. This CDR3 comprises 17 residues. Trimming took 5 bases from V and 7 from J; bases not matched to a gene: 14. CDR3 bases: TGTGCCAGCAGTCGCCGGACTAGCGGGGCTCGGGGAGGGACCCAGTACTTC. Its protein product is CASSRRTSGARGGTQYF.

The chain couples TRBV5-6 to TRBJ2-7; 9 bases agree with TRBD1. This CDR3 region has 14 residues. Germline V gives CDR1 SGHDT, CDR2 YYEEEE. V was pared by 4 bases and J by 6 bases, with 8 bases of the junction left unmatched. The CDR3 reads CASSQPGQGGEQYF. For the CDR3, the DNA is TGTGCCAGCAGCCAACCGGGACAGGGCGGCGAGCAGTACTTC.

The V and J genes are TRBV12-3 or TRBV12-4 and TRBJ2-2; D is tentatively TRBD1 or TRBD2 (5 bases each). Trimming cost V 7 bases and J 5 bases, with 14 bases left between them. This CDR3 contains 14 residues. The CDR3 loop is CASTLQGGTGELFF. DNA for the CDR3: TGTGCCAGCACCCTCCAGGGCGGGACCGGGGAGCTGTTTTTT.

This clonotype was counted ten times or more. CDR3 in amino acids: CASSYGQGVEPQHF. The CDR3 DNA is TGTGCCAGCAGTTACGGACAGGGTGTAGAGCCCCAGCATTTT. The V call is TRBV12-3 or TRBV12-4, the J call TRBJ1-5; TRBD1 matches at 8 bases. The CDR3 contains 14 residues. The J segment lost 8 bases and the V segment lost 4 bases, leaving 7 bases of the junction unmatched.

This clonotype was seen only a few times. V is TRBV7-9 and J is TRBJ1-1, with a tentative D call TRBD1 (6 bases). Per the germline V gene, CDR1 is SEHNR and CDR2 is FQNEAQ (reference sequence). V shed 2 bases and J shed 1 base, with 8 bases lying between them. The CDR3 covers 14 residues. CDR3 loop: CASSLLQGNTEAFF. In nucleotides, the CDR3 is TGTGCCAGCAGCTTACTACAGGGGAACACTGAAGCTTTCTTT.